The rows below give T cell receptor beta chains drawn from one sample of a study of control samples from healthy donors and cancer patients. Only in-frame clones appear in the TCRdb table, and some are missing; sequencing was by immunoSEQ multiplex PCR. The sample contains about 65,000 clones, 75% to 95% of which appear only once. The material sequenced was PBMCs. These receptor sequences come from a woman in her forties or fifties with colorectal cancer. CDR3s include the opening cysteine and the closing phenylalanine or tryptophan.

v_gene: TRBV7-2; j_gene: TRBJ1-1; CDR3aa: CASSRSGNTEAFF
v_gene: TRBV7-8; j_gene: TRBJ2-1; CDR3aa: CASSQVNEQFF
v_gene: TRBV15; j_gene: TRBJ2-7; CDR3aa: CATSRGEGGKGYEQYF
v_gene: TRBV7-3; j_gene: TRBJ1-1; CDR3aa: CASSLGGHPGEAFF
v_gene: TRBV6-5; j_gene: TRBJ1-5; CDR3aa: CASSSAGSNQPQHF
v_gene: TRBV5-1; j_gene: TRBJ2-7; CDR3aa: CASSFQTGPSYEQYF
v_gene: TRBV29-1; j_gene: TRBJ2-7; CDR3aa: CSVGGTGGHEQYF
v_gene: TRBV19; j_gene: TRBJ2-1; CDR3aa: CASSFSGGAFNEQFF
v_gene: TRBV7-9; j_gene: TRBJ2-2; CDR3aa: CASSLPVRASTGELFF
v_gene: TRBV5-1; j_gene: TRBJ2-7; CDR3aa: CASSLRSEISGEQYF
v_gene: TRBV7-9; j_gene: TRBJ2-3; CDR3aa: CASSGYSGATDTQYF
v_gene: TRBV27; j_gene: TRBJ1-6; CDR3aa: CASSSSGRWNSPLHF
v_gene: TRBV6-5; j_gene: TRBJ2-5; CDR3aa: CASKEWGAETQYF
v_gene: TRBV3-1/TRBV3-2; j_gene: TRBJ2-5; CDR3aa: CASTQKTGLAGGPVETQYF
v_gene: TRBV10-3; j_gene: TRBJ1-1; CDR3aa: CAIKVGEGTEAFF
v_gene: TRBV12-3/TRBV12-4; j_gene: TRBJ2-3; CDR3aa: CASRSPDRVVYF
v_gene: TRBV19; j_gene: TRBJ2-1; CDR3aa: CASSKVVAPPYNEQFF
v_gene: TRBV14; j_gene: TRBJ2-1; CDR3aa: CASSRAGANEQFF
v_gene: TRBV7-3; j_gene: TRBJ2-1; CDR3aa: CASSANRVEQFF
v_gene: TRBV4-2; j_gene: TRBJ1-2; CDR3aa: CASSEGGGSNYGYTF
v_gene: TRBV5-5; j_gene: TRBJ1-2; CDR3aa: CASSLVPDTANYGYTF
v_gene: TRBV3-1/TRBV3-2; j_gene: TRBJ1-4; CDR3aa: CASSQADRGNEKLFF
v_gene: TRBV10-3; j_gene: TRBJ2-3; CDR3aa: CAIRLSSRGGPTDTQYF
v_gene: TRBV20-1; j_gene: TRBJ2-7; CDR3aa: CSASSPTRPYEQYF
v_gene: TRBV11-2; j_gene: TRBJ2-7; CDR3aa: CASSLGEGDEQYF
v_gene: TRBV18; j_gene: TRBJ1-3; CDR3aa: CASSPSGVGAGNTIYF
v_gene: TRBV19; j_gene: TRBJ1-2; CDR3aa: CASSMTTGGYGYTF
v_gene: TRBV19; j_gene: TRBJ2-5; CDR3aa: CASKPIAGVETQYF
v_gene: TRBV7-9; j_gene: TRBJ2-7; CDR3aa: CASSLAGGTSGEQYF
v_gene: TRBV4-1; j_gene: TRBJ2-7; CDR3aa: CASSQDRTSGRSSSYEQYF
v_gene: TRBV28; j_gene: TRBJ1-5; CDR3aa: CATKGPGTHQPQHF
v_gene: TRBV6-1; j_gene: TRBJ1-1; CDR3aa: CASSEKPPGRILGNTEAFF
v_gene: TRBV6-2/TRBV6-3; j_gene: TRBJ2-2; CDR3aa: CASSYSTSSTGELFF
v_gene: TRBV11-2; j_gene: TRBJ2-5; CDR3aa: CASSVGTSSQETQYF
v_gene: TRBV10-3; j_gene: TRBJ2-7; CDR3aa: CAISESIGTYEQYF
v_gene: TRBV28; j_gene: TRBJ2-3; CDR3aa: CASSLRVDTQYF
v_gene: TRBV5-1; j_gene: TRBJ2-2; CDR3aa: CASSMMPGAGELFF
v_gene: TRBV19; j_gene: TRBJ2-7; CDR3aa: CASSTAEGWSYEQYF
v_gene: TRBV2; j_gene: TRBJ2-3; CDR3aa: CASETGRDTQYF
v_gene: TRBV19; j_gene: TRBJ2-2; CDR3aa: CASGTGVGELFF
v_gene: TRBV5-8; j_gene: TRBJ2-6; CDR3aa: CASSPFGGSHSGANVLTF
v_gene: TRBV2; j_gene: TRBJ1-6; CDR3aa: CAGHRVNSPLHF
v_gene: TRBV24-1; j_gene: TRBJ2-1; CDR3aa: CATSDARGSSYNEQFF
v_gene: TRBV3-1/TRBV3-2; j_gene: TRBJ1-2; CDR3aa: CASSQDGQGMSYTF
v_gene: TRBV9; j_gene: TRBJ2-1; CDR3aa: CASSVDADSYNEQFF
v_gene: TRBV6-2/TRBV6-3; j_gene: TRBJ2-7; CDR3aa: CASSYRTSGSINYEQYF